This is a list of T cell receptor beta chains from one sample in a study of neoadjuvant nivolumab and ipilimumab in lung cancer. Generated by immunoSEQ multiplex PCR, the TCRdb table keeps only in-frame clones and is missing some. The sample holds about 23,000 clones; 82% are singletons and the top ten take under 30%. Sample: peripheral blood, taken before neoadjuvant nivolumab, alone or with ipilimumab. Every receptor here comes from an adult with non-small cell lung cancer. The CDR3 runs from the conserved cysteine through the conserved F or W. The D gene is left open where the match is weak. Not every row has a clone size; where given, it reads once, few, many or a size class.

>-|TRBJ2-2|TRBV5-1|once
TGCGCCAGCAGCATAACGAAGACCGGGGAGCTGTTTTTT
CASSITKTGELFF
>-|TRBJ2-7|TRBV5-1|-
TGCGCCAGCAGCTTGGAAAATCCCTCCTACGAGCAGTACTTC
CASSLENPSYEQYF
>-|TRBJ1-1|TRBV29-1|-
TGCAGCGTGTACTCATTCACTGAAGCTTTCTTT
CSVYSFTEAFF
>TRBD2|TRBJ2-1|TRBV18|-
TGTGCCAGCTCACCCCTACTAGCGGGAGGGGTAAATTCCTACAATGAGCAGTTCTTC
CASSPLLAGGVNSYNEQFF
>-|TRBJ1-1|TRBV14|-
TGTGCCAGCAGCCAAGATTTGGGACACCTGAACACTGAAGCTTTCTTT
CASSQDLGHLNTEAFF
>TRBD2|TRBJ2-3|TRBV9|-
TGTGCCAGCAGCGGCCGTCGGACTAGCGGAAACACAGATACGCAGTATTTT
CASSGRRTSGNTDTQYF
>TRBD1|TRBJ2-2|TRBV11-2|-
TGTGCCAGCAGCTCCCGGGACAGGACGAACACCGGGGAGCTGTTTTTT
CASSSRDRTNTGELFF
>TRBD2|TRBJ2-5|TRBV4-3|-
TGCGCCAGCAGCCAAGGGGTAGCGGGAGTGGAGACCCAGTACTTC
CASSQGVAGVETQYF
>TRBD2|TRBJ2-7|TRBV7-9|-
TGTGCCAGCAGCTTTGGGCTAGCGGGAAGTAGGGAGCAGTACTTC
CASSFGLAGSREQYF
>-|TRBJ1-5|TRBV6-1|-
TGTGCCAGCAGAATTAGGGAAAACCAGCCCCAGCATTTT
CASRIRENQPQHF
>-|TRBJ1-1|TRBV7-3|-
TGTGCCAGCAGCTGGGGTACAGGGGAAGCTTTCTTT
CASSWGTGEAFF
>-|TRBJ1-1|TRBV7-9|-
TGTGCCAGCATCGCCCGTGAGAACACTGAAGCTTTCTTT
CASIARENTEAFF